Listed here are 8 T cell receptor beta chains from one sample, sequenced in a study of early T cells in non-severe SARS-CoV-2 infection. TCRdb re-called the 5' RACE reads with MiXCR, one entry per CDR3 protein. The data show tens of thousands of distinct CDR3 sequences, around 14% seen once. Sequenced sample: whole blood. These receptors originate from an adult who was a healthcare worker with PCR-confirmed SARS-CoV-2 infection or an uninfected control (not recorded which).

CDR3 DNA: TGTGCCAGCAGCCAAGTACGGGGTAACCTTAATGAGCAGTTCTTC. This translates into CASSQVRGNLNEQFF. V usage is TRBV3-1 and J usage is TRBJ2-1; TRBD2 is a possible D gene (5 bases). V lost 1 base, J lost 7 bases, and 14 bases lay in between. The CDR3 sequence is 15 residues long. CDR1 LGHDT and CDR2 YNNKEL come from the germline V gene (reference sequence).

This chain uses TRBV29-1 with TRBJ2-3; D not resolved. The CDR3 runs 11 residues. Trimming stripped 4 bases from V and 4 bases from J, with 6 bases between. Germline V gives CDR1 SQVTM, CDR2 ANQGSEA. This chain's CDR3 is CSVGDADTQYF. The CDR3 nucleotides read TGCAGCGTTGGGGATGCAGATACGCAGTATTTT.

In this sample, this clonotype turned up once. This sequence joins TRBV7-2 and TRBJ2-5; TRBD2 matches at 8 bases. This CDR3 has 15 residues. Trimming cost V 2 bases and J 5 bases; bases outside gene matches: 7. Germline CDR1 and CDR2: SGHTA and FQGNSA. The CDR3 DNA is TGTGCCAGCAGCTTATGGGCGGGAGGCTGGGAGACCCAGTACTTC. Protein sequence: CASSLWAGGWETQYF. Full variable domain (missing parts from reference TRBV7-2 and TRBJ2-5): GAGVSQSPSNKVTEKGKDVELRCDPISGHTALYWYRQSLGQGLEFLIYFQGNSAPDKSGLPSDRFSAERTGGSVSTLTIQRTQQEDSAVYLCASSLWAGGWETQYFGPGTRLLVL.

This clonotype was picked up many times. The genes are TRBV11-2 and TRBJ1-1, with D possibly matching TRBD1 (6 bases). Germline V gene sequence: CDR1 SGHAT, CDR2 FQNNGV. This CDR3 region has 14 residues. V shed 5 bases and J shed 0 bases, with 10 bases lying between them. The chain's CDR3 is CASSRGQLNTEAFF. Here the CDR3 DNA reads TGTGCCAGCAGCCGTGGACAGCTGAACACTGAAGCTTTCTTT.

This clonotype was seen only a few times. The CDR3 coding sequence is TGTGCTAGTGGTTTTGGGGTGGAGCAGTACTTC. Translated, it gives CASGFGVEQYF. The V gene is TRBV12-5, the J gene TRBJ2-7; no clear D gene. Germline V gene data show CDR1 as LGHNT and CDR2 as FRNRAP. This CDR3 comprises 11 residues. Trimming removed 3 bases from V and 7 bases from J, with 7 bases in between.

This clonotype was found a few times. This chain uses TRBV5-4 with TRBJ2-1; D is uncertain. The V gene's germline CDR1 is SGHNT and CDR2 YYREEE (reference sequence). Trimming pared 0 bases from V and 9 bases from J, leaving 7 bases between. CDR3 size: 12 residues. The CDR3 nucleotides read TGTGCCAGCAGCTTGGACCGCGCTGAGCAGTTCTTC. Translation: CASSLDRAEQFF. Looking up the rest from reference TRBV5-4 and TRBJ2-1 gives the full variable domain: ETGVTQSPTHLIKTRGQQVTLRCSSQSGHNTVSWYQQALGQGPQFIFQYYREEENGRGNFPPRFSGLQFPNYSSELNVNALELDDSALYLCASSLDRAEQFFGPGTRLTVL.

This clonotype has a handful of counts. This sequence joins TRBV6-2 or TRBV6-3 and TRBJ2-1; a weak D match, TRBD2 (6 bases). The V gene's germline CDR1 is MNHEY and CDR2 SVGEGT. V was shortened by 2 bases and J by 14 bases, with 13 bases between the two germline ends. The CDR3 covers 12 residues. The CDR3 reads CASSYPGGAEFF. The DNA for the CDR3 is TGTGCCAGCAGTTACCCGGGCGGGGCGGAGTTCTTC.

This clonotype has a count of ten or more. This CDR3 reads CASSERGLFTEAFF. The CDR3 nucleotides read TGTGCCAGCAGTGAAAGAGGGTTATTCACTGAAGCTTTCTTT. The chain is built from TRBV6-1 and TRBJ1-1; D is uncertain. Germline-derived CDR1 and CDR2 are MNHNS and SASEGT. Trimming cost V 2 bases and J 4 bases, with 11 bases left between them. CDR3 length equals 14 residues.